The rows below give T cell receptor beta chains drawn from one sample of a study of blood T cells in healthy people across ages. TCRdb independently ran MiXCR on the 5' RACE reads; one entry per CDR3 protein. Of some 1.5 million distinct CDR3 sequences in the sample, 42% were seen once. Sequences were obtained from blood. These receptors originate from a woman aged 18-30 years in good health. CDR3s include the opening cysteine and the closing phenylalanine or tryptophan. A D gene is named only where the DNA matches it firmly. Rows may omit the clone size; those that give it use once, few, many or a size class.

TGTGCCAGCAGCGTGGGCGGGGTAACCTACAATGAGCAGTACTTC | CASSVGGVTYNEQYF | . | . | TRBJ2-7 | TRBV9
TGTGCCAGCAGTTACCTAAGGGACCAGCCCCAGCATTTT | CASSYLRDQPQHF | few | . | TRBJ1-5 | TRBV6-2/TRBV6-3
TGTGCCAGCAGTTACGGACAGCCTAATGAAAAACTGTTTTTT | CASSYGQPNEKLFF | few | . | TRBJ1-4 | TRBV6-5
TGCAGTGGGCTAGCCCCCTTTTTGGGCGAGCAGTACTTC | CSGLAPFLGEQYF | . | . | TRBJ2-7 | TRBV20-1
TGTGCCAGCAGCTTAGACGTGTTCGGTGAAAAACTGTTTTTT | CASSLDVFGEKLFF | . | . | TRBJ1-4 | TRBV7-2
TGTGCCAGCAGCTTAGAAATGCTAGCGGGGACAGATACGCAGTATTTT | CASSLEMLAGTDTQYF | . | TRBD2 | TRBJ2-3 | TRBV7-2
TGTGCCAGAAGGAAGGTTCGACAGGTTTCTGGCTACGAGCAGTACTTC | CARRKVRQVSGYEQYF | . | . | TRBJ2-7 | TRBV19
TGTGCCAGCACCCTGGGACCGTTAAATGAGCAGTTCTTC | CASTLGPLNEQFF | once | . | TRBJ2-1 | TRBV6-6
TGTGCCAGCAGCTCAAATACAGGGACCAACTATGGCTACACCTTC | CASSSNTGTNYGYTF | . | . | TRBJ1-2 | TRBV7-2
TGTGCCAGCAGGGGGACAGGGGATCCCTACGAGCAGTACTTC | CASRGTGDPYEQYF | few | TRBD1 | TRBJ2-7 | TRBV6-6
TGTGCCAGCAGTTTGGGTTTCTATGGCTACACCTTC | CASSLGFYGYTF | few | . | TRBJ1-2 | TRBV12-3/TRBV12-4
TGCGCCAGCAGCCAAGATTTTTCCGGGGCCCTCTACGAGCAGTACTTC | CASSQDFSGALYEQYF | few | . | TRBJ2-7 | TRBV4-3
TGTGCCAGCAATAAGGGACAGGGGGCAGGCTACACCTTC | CASNKGQGAGYTF | . | TRBD1 | TRBJ1-2 | TRBV6-5
TGTGCCAGCAGCCAAAGGACTAGCGGACCGACTAGCACAGATACGCAGTATTTT | CASSQRTSGPTSTDTQYF | . | TRBD2 | TRBJ2-3 | TRBV3-1
TGTGCCAGCACCCCGAACCCTTCCTACAATGAGCAGTTCTTC | CASTPNPSYNEQFF | . | . | TRBJ2-1 | TRBV7-2
TGTGCCAGCAGCTTAGATAGCGGATACCAAGAGACCCAGTACTTC | CASSLDSGYQETQYF | . | . | TRBJ2-5 | TRBV11-2
TGTGCCAGCAGTGAACTAGCGGGGGGGCACAATGAGCAGTACTTC | CASSELAGGHNEQYF | once | TRBD2 | TRBJ2-7 | TRBV6-1
TGTGCCAGCAGCGGCGTGAGGGCAGATACGCAGTATTTT | CASSGVRADTQYF | few | . | TRBJ2-3 | TRBV6-5
TGTGCCAGCAGTTACTCGACAGGCCTGGGAGAGCAGTACTTC | CASSYSTGLGEQYF | few | . | TRBJ2-7 | TRBV6-2/TRBV6-3
TGCAGTGCTACCGGACAGGGAATTTACGAGCAGTACTTC | CSATGQGIYEQYF | few | TRBD1 | TRBJ2-7 | TRBV20-1
TGCGCCAGCAGCCAAGACGGGGAACTCTCCTACGAGCAGTACTTC | CASSQDGELSYEQYF | . | . | TRBJ2-7 | TRBV4-3
TGCGCCAGCAGCCAAGATCACGGTGACAGTTACAATGAGCAGTACTTC | CASSQDHGDSYNEQYF | . | . | TRBJ2-7 | TRBV4-3
TGTGCCAGCAGTTACACCGGACAGGGGACAGATACGCAGTATTTT | CASSYTGQGTDTQYF | few | TRBD1 | TRBJ2-3 | TRBV6-2/TRBV6-3
TGTGCCAGCAGCCAGCGACAGGGGGTGATGAACACTGAAGCTTTCTTT | CASSQRQGVMNTEAFF | few | TRBD1 | TRBJ1-1 | TRBV4-2
TGTGCCAGCAGTTTTACCCCCGTAGTTGGTAGTAAGGGTTTGTACTTC | CASSFTPVVGSKGLYF | . | . | TRBJ2-4 | TRBV27
TGTGCCAGCAGCTTAGGGGGCTCGTGGGTAGGTGGCTACACCTTC | CASSLGGSWVGGYTF | . | . | TRBJ1-2 | TRBV7-2
TGTGCCAGCAGCACTAGGACTAGCTCCGGAAATGAGCAGTACTTC | CASSTRTSSGNEQYF | . | TRBD2 | TRBJ2-5 | TRBV9
TGTGCCAGCAGCCCCCGAGGGTCGTGGCCAGATACGCAGTATTTT | CASSPRGSWPDTQYF | . | . | TRBJ2-3 | TRBV7-2
TGCGCCAGCAGCTTGGGGGGGCAAGAAGCGCGAAACACCTTC | CASSLGGQEARNTF | . | . | TRBJ1-2 | TRBV5-1
TGTGCCAGCGCACCACCTGGAGCAGATACGCAGTATTTT | CASAPPGADTQYF | . | . | TRBJ2-3 | TRBV18
TGTGCCAGCAGCGTACGCAAGTTGAACACTGAAGCTTTCTTT | CASSVRKLNTEAFF | . | . | TRBJ1-1 | TRBV7-2
TGTGCCAGCAGTACACCCGGACGGACCTCCTACAATGAGCAGTTCTTC | CASSTPGRTSYNEQFF | . | . | TRBJ2-1 | TRBV6-2/TRBV6-3
TGTGCCAGCAGACGCACGCGTAACAATGAGCAGTACTTC | CASRRTRNNEQYF | . | . | TRBJ2-5 | TRBV6-2/TRBV6-3